This T cell receptor (beta chain) was retrieved from a study of human versus mouse CDR3 diversity and MHC coevolution. As for the study in general: Each sample yielded about 0.6 x 10^7 to 1.8 x 10^7 valid reads.

Germline loops: CDR1 SNHLY, CDR2 FYNNEI. J was trimmed by 2 bases and V by 8 bases; bases with no gene match: 9. The CDR3 contains 14 residues. With respect to this clone: What it binds is not known.

Naive CD4 T cells, CD45RO-negative and CD62L-positive, were flow-sorted from PBMCs. Findings of the study overall: Approximately 1.6 million TCR beta clonotypes were estimated for humans, the largest repertoire. On average, humans showed more CDR3 deletions and insertions than mice.

TCRdb's table, derived via immunoSEQ multiplex PCR, lists solely in-frame clones and lacks some. The data show roughly 80,000 clones, roughly 95% seen once. The receptor's source is a person aged 25-75 years in good health. The sequenced sample was naive CD4+ T cells from blood. Noted subset: CD45RO-negative CD62L-positive naive CD4 T cells. This rearrangement joins TRBV2 to TRBJ2-7; 7 bases fit TRBD1. In DNA, the CDR3 is TGTGCCAGCCGCCGACAGGGAACTGCCTACGAGCAGTACTTC. This encodes CASRRQGTAYEQYF.